The 17 T cell receptor beta chains in this list originate from one sample, sequenced in a study of blood T cell repertoires in COVID-19. Produced via immunoSEQ multiplex PCR; TCRdb's table is partial and in-frame only. Of 55,000 to 70,000 clones listed, over 75% were seen once; the top ten hold 9.5% to 13%. Sequencing was performed on peripheral blood. The source is a young woman with acute or convalescent COVID-19.

This chain links TRBV5-1 with TRBJ2-1; 11 nucleotides line up with TRBD2. CDR3 length equals 17 residues. J was trimmed by 5 bases and V by 0 bases; bases with no gene match: 7. Looked up from germline, CDR1 is SGHRS and CDR2 is YFSETQ. The CDR3 sequence: CASSLVLAGARNNEQFF. The DNA for the CDR3 is TGCGCCAGCAGCTTGGTACTAGCGGGGGCCCGTAACAATGAGCAGTTCTTC.

The chain employs TRBV6-1 and TRBJ1-1; 7 bases are a match to TRBD1. The germline V gene encodes CDR1 MNHNS and CDR2 SASEGT. The CDR3 contains 15 residues. V trimming: 3 bases; J trimming: 0 bases; junction bases outside the gene matches: 4. Here the CDR3 DNA reads TGTGCCAGCAGTGATCCGGGACAGATGAACACTGAAGCTTTCTTT. Protein product: CASSDPGQMNTEAFF.

The CDR3, as DNA: TGTGCCAGCACTAGCGGGATCAGCACAGATACGCAGTATTTT. Its translation: CASTSGISTDTQYF. The rearrangement joins TRBV18 to TRBJ2-3, with 10 bases lining up with TRBD2. This CDR3 comprises 14 residues. CDR1 and CDR2 from the germline V gene are KGHSH and LQKENI. V shed 8 bases and J 0 bases; nucleotides not matched to a gene: 2.

The J gene is TRBJ2-5, the V gene TRBV7-6, with 12 bases fitting TRBD2. V shed 4 bases and J 7 bases; nucleotides not matched to a gene: 7. CDR1 SGHVS and CDR2 FNYEAQ come from the germline V gene. CDR3 length: 15 residues. CDR3 amino acids: CASSSGLAGLVTQYF. DNA of the CDR3: TGTGCCAGCAGCTCAGGACTAGCGGGACTTGTGACCCAGTACTTC. Full variable domain (rest looked up from reference TRBV7-6 and TRBJ2-5): GAGVSQSPRYKVTKRGQDVALRCDPISGHVSLYWYRQALGQGPEFLTYFNYEAQQDKSGLPNDRFSAERPEGSISTLTIQRTEQRDSAMYRCASSSGLAGLVTQYFGPGTRLLVL.

In this sample, this clone turned up once. This chain connects TRBV7-9 to TRBJ2-1; no firm D call. CDR1 and CDR2 (germline): SEHNR, FQNEAQ (reference sequence). Trimming left V 0 bases short and J 0 bases short, with 6 bases between. The CDR3 length is 15 residues. The CDR3 bases are TGTGCCAGCAGCTTAGCGGCCCCCTCCTACAATGAGCAGTTCTTC. Residues: CASSLAAPSYNEQFF.

V is TRBV4-1 and J is TRBJ2-5, with 7 bases matching TRBD2. V lost 0 bases, J lost 7 bases, and 8 bases stayed unmatched. The CDR3 contains 15 residues. From germline, CDR1 is MGHRA and CDR2 YSYEKL. This CDR3 reads CASSQEGAGKGTQYF. The CDR3 nucleotides are TGCGCCAGCAGCCAAGAGGGAGCGGGAAAGGGGACCCAGTACTTC.

This clone appeared a few times. The chain employs TRBV4-1 and TRBJ2-4, with 16 bases fitting TRBD2. The CDR3 extends over 18 amino acids. V shed 4 bases and J 0 bases; nucleotides not matched to a gene: 3. The germline CDR1 and CDR2 sequences are MGHRA and YSYEKL. CDR3 amino acids: CASSPGLAGGVAKNIQYF. CDR3 DNA sequence: TGCGCCAGCAGCCCGGGACTAGCGGGGGGGGTAGCCAAAAACATTCAGTACTTC.

Note on this clone: At one boundary the junction diverges from the germline segment, which might be a read error. The chain carries TRBV19 and TRBJ1-3; TRBD1 matches 7 bases. The CDR3 has 15 residues. In germline, CDR1 is LNHDA, CDR2 SQIVND (reference sequence). The CDR3 coding sequence is TGTGCCAGTAGTCCGACGACAGGGATTGGAAACACCATATACTTT. Translation gives CASSPTTGIGNTIYF.

The chain joins TRBV6-5 to TRBJ2-7, with 9 positions matching TRBD1. With 4 bases clipped from V and 6 bases from J, the junction kept 10 bases outside the gene matches. Germline CDR1 MNHEY, CDR2 SVGAGI. The CDR3 length is 15 residues. The CDR3 region is CASSSAGTGSLEQYF. CDR3 DNA: TGTGCCAGCAGTTCCGCCGGGACAGGGTCTCTCGAGCAGTACTTC.

The chain uses TRBV10-2 and TRBJ2-7; D possibly corresponds to TRBD1 (6 bases). The V end lost 2 bases, the J end lost 3 bases, and 14 bases lay between the germline ends. Germline V gene sequence: CDR1 WSHSY, CDR2 SAAADI. This CDR3 comprises 15 residues. The CDR3 sequence is CASSESPRGIYEQYF. The CDR3 DNA reads TGCGCCAGCAGTGAGAGCCCCAGGGGCATCTACGAGCAGTACTTC.

V usage is TRBV7-7 and J usage is TRBJ2-1; tentatively, D is TRBD2 (6 bases). Germline V CDR1 and CDR2: SSHAT, FNYEAQ (reference sequence). The CDR3 runs 15 residues. Trimming removed 0 bases from V and 5 bases from J, with 11 bases in between. The CDR3 DNA reads as TGTGCCAGCAGCTTAGCGCTGGGGGGAAACAATGAGCAGTTCTTC. Translating it yields CASSLALGGNNEQFF.

The chain combines TRBV2 with TRBJ2-1; no clear D. CDR1 and CDR2 (germline): SNHLY, FYNNEI. V lost 4 bases to trimming and J lost 1 base, with 14 bases between them. This CDR3 is 16 amino acids long. The CDR3, as DNA: TGTGCCAGCAGTGGGAGAGGCCGATCATCCTACAATGAGCAGTTCTTC. It encodes CASSGRGRSSYNEQFF.

The sample holds a few counts of this clone. The chain is built from TRBV7-9 and TRBJ2-5, with TRBD2 matching 7 bases. The CDR3 runs to 14 residues. V shed 5 bases, J shed 3 bases, and the junction held 6 bases outside the gene matches. Germline lookup yields CDR1 SEHNR and CDR2 FQNEAQ (reference sequence). CDR3 sequence (DNA): TGTGCCAGCAGCCGAGCGGGGCAGAAAGAGACCCAGTACTTC. This sequence encodes CASSRAGQKETQYF.

The chain couples TRBV2 to TRBJ2-7; maybe TRBD1 (6 bases). Germline lookup yields CDR1 SNHLY and CDR2 FYNNEI. The V and J ends lost 3 bases and 0 bases respectively, with 18 bases between them. The CDR3 is made up of 17 amino acids. The CDR3 coding sequence is TGTGCCAGCAGTGAGTATGGTGGGGGCTTCAGCTCCTACGAGCAGTACTTC. Amino acids: CASSEYGGGFSSYEQYF.

This clone appeared a few times. The chain combines TRBV2 with TRBJ2-2; D might be TRBD1 (6 bases). Germline CDR1 SNHLY, CDR2 FYNNEI. The CDR3 extends over 13 amino acids. V lost 4 bases and J 5 bases, leaving 8 bases between the germline ends. The CDR3 region is CASSVRGTGELFF. The CDR3 DNA reads as TGTGCCAGCAGTGTGAGGGGGACCGGGGAGCTGTTTTTT.

This clone was counted only a few times. The gene calls are TRBV28 and TRBJ1-5; D may be TRBD1 (5 bases). The CDR3 extends over 15 amino acids. The V gene's germline CDR1 is MDHEN and CDR2 SYDVKM. Trimming removed 6 bases at V and 0 bases at J, with 12 bases between. This chain's CDR3 is CASRQHDSSNQPQHF. The CDR3 DNA reads TGTGCCAGCAGACAACACGACAGTAGCAATCAGCCCCAGCATTTT.

This clone occurred a few times. This chain joins TRBV6-1 and TRBJ2-2; D is perhaps TRBD2 (5 bases). This CDR3 spans 15 amino acids. The V gene's germline CDR1 is MNHNS and CDR2 SASEGT. V was clipped by 0 bases and J by 1 base, with 6 bases between them. The CDR3 DNA reads as TGTGCCAGCAGTGAAGCGGGAGAGAACACCGGGGAGCTGTTTTTT. Its protein product is CASSEAGENTGELFF.